This T cell receptor beta chain was observed in a study of cytomegalovirus exposure and HLA in healthy donors. Study-wide findings and caveats: In a later analysis, most CMV-associated TCR beta chains appeared HLA-restricted.

There are 16 residues in the CDR3. V dropped 1 base and J dropped 0 bases, with 10 bases sitting between them. CDR1 and CDR2 from the germline V gene are LGHNT and FRNRAP. This clone has more than one count but fewer than ten. Its cognate antigen is unknown. The primer mix had 60 Vbeta and 13 Jbeta primers. The assay was immunoSEQ multiplex PCR, and TCRdb's table has in-frame clones only and misses some. The repertoire consists of 110,000 to 150,000 clones, with 70% occurring once and the leading ten covering roughly 2%. The specimen sequenced was PBMCs. The V gene is TRBV12-5, the J gene TRBJ1-5; D gene uncertain. This clonotype was sampled from a woman aged 60-75 years in good health and CMV-seropositive. The CDR3 coding sequence is TGTGCTAGTGGTTTGGGGATCGGGAGTAGCAATCAGCCCCAGCATTTT. Translated, it gives CASGLGIGSSNQPQHF.